A single sample is the source of the 17 T cell receptor beta chains below, sequenced in a study of T cell responses to AZD1222 COVID-19 vaccine. The table came from immunoSEQ multiplex PCR; TCRdb's copy has only in-frame clones and leaves some out. In the table there are tens of thousands of clones, approximately 86% of which are singletons. This specimen consisted of peripheral blood, obtained on day 0 of AZD1222 vaccination. These receptors all stem from an adult in good health.

The chain carries TRBV14 and TRBJ1-2; the D is unclear. Germline V gene data show CDR1 as SGHDN and CDR2 as FVKESK. Deletions cut 0 bases from V and 4 bases from J, with 9 bases between. This CDR3 is built from 14 residues. The DNA of the CDR3 is TGTGCCAGCAGCCAAGATCCCAGTTTCTATGGCTACACCTTC. Translation gives CASSQDPSFYGYTF.

This clone was seen only a few times. V and J are TRBV12-3 or TRBV12-4 and TRBJ1-3; no definite D call. Trimming took off 8 bases at V and 2 bases at J, with 10 bases between the two ends. The CDR3 contains 13 residues. The CDR3 DNA sequence: TGTGCCAGCTCCCGTTCGGCTGGAAACACCATATATTTT. This translates into CASSRSAGNTIYF.

J is TRBJ2-7 and V is TRBV6-5, with D unclear. Germline assignment: CDR1 MNHEY and CDR2 SVGAGI. V dropped 1 base and J dropped 4 bases, with 17 bases sitting between them. The CDR3 covers 16 residues. CDR3: CASSYFGRRLTYEQYF. The DNA for the CDR3 is TGTGCCAGCAGTTACTTTGGCCGCAGACTTACGTACGAGCAGTACTTC.

V usage is TRBV7-2 and J usage is TRBJ1-5; D possibly corresponds to TRBD1 (5 bases). Germline V lookup: CDR1 SGHTA, CDR2 FQGNSA. V lost 4 bases and J lost 7, with 17 bases in between. The CDR3 has 15 residues. CDR3 amino acids: CASSSWGGGNQPQHF. In nucleotides, the CDR3 is TGTGCCAGCAGCTCCTGGGGCGGCGGGAACCAGCCCCAGCATTTT.

The chain joins TRBV11-2 to TRBJ1-2; D may be TRBD1 (6 bases). The V gene's germline CDR1 is SGHAT and CDR2 FQNNGV. V gave up 2 bases and J gave up 3 bases, with 13 bases separating them. The CDR3 is 15 residues long. CDR3 in DNA: TGTGCCAGCAGCTTACTCCCCAGGGGACACTATGGCTACACCTTC. Its protein product is CASSLLPRGHYGYTF.

V and J are TRBV29-1 and TRBJ2-1; 11 bases align to TRBD2. Trimming removed 3 bases from V and 4 bases from J; junction bases left unmatched: 8. From germline, CDR1 is SQVTM and CDR2 ANQGSEA. This CDR3 is 16 amino acids long. The CDR3 DNA reads TGCAGCGTTGATCAAATGACTAGCGGGAAATACAATGAGCAGTTCTTC. Its translation: CSVDQMTSGKYNEQFF.

The V gene is TRBV7-9, the J gene TRBJ1-1; D gene unclear. Looked up from germline, CDR1 is SEHNR and CDR2 is FQNEAQ (reference sequence). This CDR3 comprises 11 residues. The V and J ends lost 3 bases and 10 bases respectively, with 9 bases between them. Here the CDR3 reads CASSFSDAAFF. Written as DNA, the CDR3 is TGTGCCAGCAGCTTTTCAGATGCAGCTTTCTTT.

The chain uses TRBV7-9 and TRBJ2-3; D uncertain. CDR1 is SEHNR and CDR2 is FQNEAQ in the germline V gene (reference sequence). The CDR3 loop spans 14 amino acids. The V gene lost 8 bases and the J gene lost 4 bases, with 16 bases spanning the gap. The CDR3 DNA sequence: TGTGCCAGCTCTCCGCGGAACACCGCAGATACGCAGTATTTT. Translated: CASSPRNTADTQYF.

This clone was detected a few times. The chain uses TRBV14 and TRBJ1-1; D is undetermined. Germline V lookup: CDR1 SGHDN, CDR2 FVKESK. V was clipped by 2 bases and J by 1 base, with 5 bases between them. The CDR3 extends over 13 amino acids. CDR3 loop: CASSQNQNTEAFF. The DNA for the CDR3 is TGTGCCAGCAGCCAAAATCAGAACACTGAAGCTTTCTTT.

This clone was seen only once. The chain joins TRBV6-5 to TRBJ2-1, with D unresolved. CDR1 MNHEY and CDR2 SVGAGI come from the germline V gene. The ends were cut back, 3 bases at V and 2 bases at J, with 14 bases in the middle. This CDR3 has 16 amino acids. The CDR3 DNA sequence: TGTGCCAGCAGTTATGGAAAGGTTAACCCCTACAATGAGCAGTTCTTC. Translating it yields CASSYGKVNPYNEQFF.

The chain joins TRBV7-3 to TRBJ2-7, with 9 bases lining up with TRBD1. There are 15 residues in the CDR3. V was pared by 2 bases and J by 1 base, with 3 bases of the junction left unmatched. Germline CDR1 and CDR2: SGHTA and FQGTGA. CDR3 DNA: TGTGCCAGCAGCTTAGGGACAGGGTGGTCCTACGAGCAGTACTTC. It translates to CASSLGTGWSYEQYF.

The chain links TRBV15 to TRBJ2-1; 7 bases match TRBD2. The CDR3 has 14 residues. CDR1 is LNHNV and CDR2 is YYDKDF in the germline V gene (reference sequence). J lost 10 bases, V lost 5 bases, and 11 bases had no gene match. The CDR3 DNA follows: TGTGCCACCAGCGCTCTAGTGGGAGGGCGCGAGCAGTTCTTC. Protein: CATSALVGGREQFF.

The rearrangement links TRBV5-1 to TRBJ1-1; D possibly corresponds to TRBD1 (6 bases). Deletions cut 4 bases from V and 4 bases from J, with 8 bases between. CDR3 length: 12 residues. The germline CDR1 and CDR2 sequences are SGHRS and YFSETQ. The DNA for the CDR3 is TGCGCCAGCAGCACAGGGAGCACTGAAGCTTTCTTT. Translation gives CASSTGSTEAFF. Supplemented by reference TRBV5-1 and TRBJ1-1, the full variable domain reads KAGVTQTPRYLIKTRGQQVTLSCSPISGHRSVSWYQQTPGQGLQFLFEYFSETQRNKGNFPGRFSGRQFSNSRSEMNVSTLELGDSALYLCASSTGSTEAFFGQGTRLTVV.

This chain joins TRBV30 and TRBJ1-6; D remains ambiguous. The V end was cut by 0 bases, the J end by 9 bases, with 21 bases between. CDR3 size: 17 residues. Germline V gene data show CDR1 as GTSNPN and CDR2 as SVGIG (reference sequence). The DNA for the CDR3 is TGTGCCTGGAGTGTATCTGGTAGCGGAGGAATACGTTCACCCCTCCACTTT. Translation: CAWSVSGSGGIRSPLHF.

The chain has TRBV28 and TRBJ1-5, with a weak D call TRBD1 (5 bases). The CDR3 has 12 amino acids. The germline V gene has CDR1 MDHEN and CDR2 SYDVKM. Deletions cut 4 bases from V and 12 bases from J, with 13 bases between. The CDR3 sequence is CASSSQTENQHF. CDR3 in DNA: TGTGCCAGCAGTTCACAGACAGAAAACCAGCATTTT.

This chain links TRBV5-1 with TRBJ2-3, with D maybe TRBD1 (5 bases). V was trimmed by 4 bases and J by 5 bases, leaving 5 bases between them. The germline gives CDR1 SGHRS, CDR2 YFSETQ. There are 11 residues in the CDR3. CDR3 bases: TGCGCCAGCAGCCAGGGAGATACGCAGTATTTT. It encodes CASSQGDTQYF.

The sample holds a few counts of this clone. The rearrangement joins TRBV7-6 to TRBJ1-1; D possibly corresponds to TRBD1 (5 bases). Trimming took 5 bases from V and 4 from J, leaving 20 bases between them. Germline CDR1 SGHVS, CDR2 FNYEAQ. The CDR3 spans 16 residues. CDR3 in amino acids: CASSRRVGGELTEAFF. As DNA, the CDR3 is TGTGCCAGCAGCCGCCGGGTTGGAGGGGAACTCACTGAAGCTTTCTTT. The entire variable domain, with the rest obtained from reference TRBV7-6 and TRBJ1-1, is as follows: GAGVSQSPRYKVTKRGQDVALRCDPISGHVSLYWYRQALGQGPEFLTYFNYEAQQDKSGLPNDRFSAERPEGSISTLTIQRTEQRDSAMYRCASSRRVGGELTEAFFGQGTRLTVV.